This entry lists 14 T cell receptor beta chains sequenced from one sample in a study of blood T cell repertoires in COVID-19. Produced via immunoSEQ multiplex PCR; TCRdb's table is partial and in-frame only. This table has 130,000 to 150,000 clones, about 85% appearing once. The sequencing sample was made of peripheral blood. Receptors originate from a woman aged 40 to 49 with active or convalescent COVID-19.

The J gene is TRBJ1-2, the V gene TRBV15; 7 nucleotides line up with TRBD1. Germline V gives CDR1 LNHNV, CDR2 YYDKDF (reference sequence). The CDR3 sequence is 15 residues long. V trimming: 0 bases; J trimming: 4 bases; junction bases outside the gene matches: 5. The CDR3 loop reads CATSRDDWTGYGYTF. CDR3 in DNA: TGTGCCACCAGCAGAGATGATTGGACAGGCTATGGCTACACCTTC.

J is TRBJ1-1 and V is TRBV5-1; 9 nucleotides align to TRBD1. The J segment lost 3 bases and the V segment lost 7 bases, leaving 4 bases of the junction unmatched. Germline values: CDR1 SGHRS, CDR2 YFSETQ. CDR3 length equals 13 residues. The CDR3, as DNA: TGCGCCAGCCGGACAGGGGCGGACACTGAAGCTTTCTTT. Its protein is CASRTGADTEAFF.

V usage is TRBV18 and J usage is TRBJ1-6; the D is unclear. Germline V CDR1 and CDR2: KGHSH, LQKENI. The CDR3 contains 12 residues. The V and J ends lost 3 bases and 7 bases respectively, with 4 bases between them. CDR3 loop: CASSPRNSPLHF. For the CDR3, the DNA is TGTGCCAGCTCACCGAGAAATTCACCCCTCCACTTT.

This clone was seen just once. CDR3 sequence: CASSLDRAGNTIYF. The CDR3 nucleotides are TGTGCCAGCAGCTTAGACAGGGCCGGAAACACCATATATTTT. This chain connects TRBV11-2 to TRBJ1-3, with D maybe TRBD1 (5 bases). This CDR3 has 14 amino acids. Germline V gene lookup returns CDR1 SGHAT and CDR2 FQNNGV. The V end was cut by 0 bases, the J end by 4 bases, with 7 bases between.

V is TRBV30 and J is TRBJ1-5; perhaps TRBD1 as D (5 bases). Germline CDR1 and CDR2: GTSNPN and SVGIG (reference sequence). The CDR3 extends over 15 amino acids. V lost 0 bases, J lost 1 base, and 10 bases lay in between. The CDR3 is CAWSVGQGSNQPQHF. The CDR3 bases are TGTGCCTGGAGTGTTGGTCAGGGAAGCAATCAGCCCCAGCATTTT.

The V and J genes are TRBV6-6 and TRBJ2-3; D is undetermined. This CDR3 is built from 13 residues. V was pared by 6 bases and J by 0 bases, with 7 bases between. Germline V gene sequence: CDR1 MNHNY, CDR2 SVGAGI (reference sequence). In DNA, the CDR3 is TGTGCCAGCAGCCTGGCCAGCACAGATACGCAGTATTTT. It encodes CASSLASTDTQYF.

This clone has just a few counts. This chain uses TRBV4-3 with TRBJ2-7; TRBD2 might be the D (7 bases). CDR1 and CDR2 (germline): LGHNA, YSLEER. The CDR3 totals 15 residues. V lost 5 bases, J lost 3 bases, and 17 bases lay in between. CDR3 sequence: CASSASQGGGYEQYF. The CDR3 region has the DNA TGCGCCAGCAGCGCCTCCCAGGGAGGGGGCTACGAGCAGTACTTC.

The chain couples TRBV7-8 to TRBJ2-1; TRBD2 matches 13 bases. The CDR3 length is 16 residues. Losses at the gene ends were 4 bases for V and 9 bases for J; bases not matched to a gene: 9. Germline CDR1 is SGHVS and CDR2 is FQNEAQ. CDR3 protein: CASSSLAGGLSGEQFF. DNA of the CDR3: TGTGCCAGCAGCTCACTAGCGGGAGGGCTTAGTGGTGAGCAGTTCTTC.

This CDR3 reads CATSDAGADNQPQHF. The CDR3 DNA follows: TGTGCCACCAGTGATGCAGGGGCGGACAATCAGCCCCAGCATTTT. The J gene is TRBJ1-5, the V gene TRBV24-1; D perhaps matches TRBD1 (6 bases). In germline, CDR1 is KGHDR, CDR2 SFDVKD. The germline V and J ends were trimmed by 3 bases and 3 bases, with 11 bases remaining between them. The CDR3 has 15 amino acids.

V and J are TRBV28 and TRBJ2-1, with 14 bases lining up with TRBD2. With V trimmed by 4 bases and J by 0 bases, 5 bases remained unmatched. The CDR3 length is 18 residues. Germline V gene lookup returns CDR1 MDHEN and CDR2 SYDVKM. The CDR3 coding sequence is TGTGCCAGCAGTTCTGGACTAGCGGGGGGATACTCCTACAATGAGCAGTTCTTC. Residues: CASSSGLAGGYSYNEQFF.

This sequence joins TRBV5-1 and TRBJ1-2; 7 bases are shared with TRBD1. This CDR3 has 14 amino acids. The germline V gene encodes CDR1 SGHRS and CDR2 YFSETQ. V lost 1 base and J lost 1; bases outside the gene matches: 1. The CDR3 is CASSLTGDNYGYTF. CDR3 bases: TGCGCCAGCAGCTTGACAGGGGATAACTATGGCTACACCTTC.

V is TRBV5-4 and J is TRBJ2-2; TRBD2 matches 7 bases. This CDR3 has 17 amino acids. V gave up 4 bases and J gave up 4 bases; unmatched junction bases: 13. Germline V gives CDR1 SGHNT, CDR2 YYREEE (reference sequence). The CDR3 nucleotides are TGTGCCAGCAGCCCAATCCCAGGACTAGAGGGCACCGGGGAGCTGTTTTTT. Protein product: CASSPIPGLEGTGELFF.

The chain uses TRBV24-1 and TRBJ1-2, with D perhaps matching TRBD1 (5 bases). Germline CDR1 and CDR2: KGHDR and SFDVKD. The CDR3 spans 14 residues. V shed 2 bases and J shed 7 bases, with 13 bases lying between them. CDR3 protein: CATSDSSGFGGYTF. The CDR3 DNA is TGTGCCACCAGTGATTCTTCAGGGTTCGGTGGCTACACCTTC.

The chain is built from TRBV6-4 and TRBJ1-5; 10 positions match TRBD1. The CDR3 totals 16 residues. The V gene's germline CDR1 is MRHNA and CDR2 SNTAGT. V shed 7 bases and J 2 bases; nucleotides not matched to a gene: 8. The CDR3 DNA reads as TGTGCCAGCAATGATGACAGGGGGCCGTGCAATCAGCCCCAGCATTTT. Amino acids: CASNDDRGPCNQPQHF.